Listed below are T cell receptor beta chains from one sample, sequenced in a study of T cell responses to AZD1222 COVID-19 vaccine. Method: immunoSEQ multiplex PCR; TCRdb's copy keeps in-frame clones and lacks some. The data contain under 150,000 clones, 80% to 95% of them seen just once; the ten biggest clones take up around 3.3%. The sample in question was peripheral blood, obtained on day 0 of AZD1222 vaccination. All receptors derive from an adult in good health. The CDR3 runs from the conserved cysteine through the conserved F or W. A D gene is named only where the DNA matches it firmly. For some rows the clone size is stated as once, few or many, or as a class when expanded; others skip it.

CASTPGAQETQYF	TGTGCCAGCACGCCGGGGGCCCAAGAGACCCAGTACTTC	TRBJ2-5	TRBV7-2	.	.
CASSWGTGQVGEAFF	TGTGCCAGCAGTTGGGGCACCGGACAGGTTGGAGAAGCTTTCTTT	TRBJ1-1	TRBV27	TRBD1	.
CASSGQGANYGYTF	TGTGCCAGCAGCGGACAGGGGGCGAACTATGGCTACACCTTC	TRBJ1-2	TRBV4-2	TRBD1	once
CASSLDRNTIYF	TGTGCCAGCAGCCTCGACAGAAACACCATATATTTT	TRBJ1-3	TRBV11-2	.	.
CAWAGGGYTF	TGTGCCTGGGCAGGGGGCGGCTACACCTTC	TRBJ1-2	TRBV30	TRBD1	.
CATSGGGQPQHF	TGTGCCACGAGCGGAGGAGGCCAGCCCCAGCATTTT	TRBJ1-5	TRBV24-1	.	.
CASSVGPVGNTEAFF	TGTGCCAGCAGCGTAGGCCCGGTCGGCAACACTGAAGCTTTCTTT	TRBJ1-1	TRBV9	.	.
CASSEQGLDYEQYF	TGCGCCAGCAGCGAACAGGGGCTGGACTACGAGCAGTACTTC	TRBJ2-7	TRBV5-1	TRBD1	.
CASSKGWEQFF	TGTGCCAGCAGTAAAGGGTGGGAGCAGTTCTTC	TRBJ2-1	TRBV27	.	.
CASSLVAGGTGNYGYTF	TGTGCCAGCAGCTTAGTGGCAGGGGGCACAGGAAACTATGGCTACACCTTC	TRBJ1-2	TRBV7-2	TRBD1	.
CASSSRGRGGYTF	TGTGCCAGCAGCTCACGGGGTCGGGGCGGCTACACCTTC	TRBJ1-2	TRBV5-6	.	.
CASSLRTSGRVQETQYF	TGTGCCAGCAGCTTGAGAACTAGCGGGAGGGTTCAAGAGACCCAGTACTTC	TRBJ2-5	TRBV5-6	TRBD2	.
CASSPSMDETQYF	TGTGCCAGCTCACCGTCGATGGACGAGACCCAGTACTTC	TRBJ2-5	TRBV18	.	.
CASGAGTEAGELFF	TGTGCCAGCGGGGCAGGGACAGAGGCCGGGGAGCTGTTTTTT	TRBJ2-2	TRBV27	TRBD1	.
CASSPDRGSNYGYTF	TGTGCCAGCAGTCCCGACAGGGGATCTAACTATGGCTACACCTTC	TRBJ1-2	TRBV27	TRBD1	.
CASRDATGTEGYTF	TGTGCCAGCAGGGACGCGACAGGGACTGAGGGCTACACCTTC	TRBJ1-2	TRBV6-5	TRBD1	once
CASSLAWGQSYEQYF	TGTGCCAGCAGCTTAGCGTGGGGCCAATCCTACGAGCAGTACTTC	TRBJ2-7	TRBV7-2	.	.
CASNQDGLYGYTF	TGTGCCAGTAATCAGGACGGGCTCTATGGCTACACCTTC	TRBJ1-2	TRBV19	.	few
CASSYPGTPSIQPQHF	TGTGCCAGCAGTTACCCAGGGACACCTTCGATTCAGCCCCAGCATTTT	TRBJ1-5	TRBV6-6	.	.
CASSENRVENTEAFF	TGTGCCAGCAGTGAGAACAGGGTGGAGAACACTGAAGCTTTCTTT	TRBJ1-1	TRBV6-1	.	once
CAWSVKGTDNSPLHF	TGTGCCTGGAGTGTAAAGGGGACAGATAATTCACCCCTCCACTTT	TRBJ1-6	TRBV30	TRBD1	.
CASRPGGPSTGIYGYTF	TGTGCCAGCAGGCCGGGGGGTCCTTCCACAGGGATCTATGGCTACACCTTC	TRBJ1-2	TRBV6-4	.	.
CASSLGSGTEETQYF	TGCGCCAGCAGCTTGGGTTCCGGGACGGAAGAGACCCAGTACTTC	TRBJ2-5	TRBV5-1	.	.
CASSQENGAQGTQYF	TGCGCCAGCAGCCAAGAAAACGGGGCACAGGGTACGCAGTATTTT	TRBJ2-3	TRBV4-1	.	.
CASSLSREGSYEQYF	TGTGCCAGCAGTTTATCGCGGGAAGGCTCCTACGAGCAGTACTTC	TRBJ2-7	TRBV28	.	.
CASSPTGGGQPQHF	TGTGCCAGTAGCCCGACAGGGGGAGGTCAGCCCCAGCATTTT	TRBJ1-5	TRBV19	TRBD1	.
CASSLAPTYNEQFF	TGTGCCAGCAGCTTGGCCCCAACATACAATGAGCAGTTCTTC	TRBJ2-1	TRBV5-4	.	.
CASSFPGELFF	TGTGCCAGCAGCTTCCCCGGGGAGCTGTTTTTT	TRBJ2-2	TRBV11-2	.	once
CASGWTGPRLYGYTF	TGCGCCAGCGGATGGACAGGTCCCAGACTCTATGGCTACACCTTC	TRBJ1-2	TRBV23-1	TRBD1	.
CASSSWTSGSPYEQYF	TGTGCCAGCAGCTCCTGGACTAGCGGGAGCCCCTACGAGCAGTACTTC	TRBJ2-7	TRBV5-4	TRBD2	.
CASSQAGSNQPQHF	TGTGCCAGCAGCCAAGCGGGTAGCAATCAGCCCCAGCATTTT	TRBJ1-5	TRBV3-1/TRBV3-2	.	.
CASSLAGTSGRFVFF	TGCGCCAGCAGCTTGGCAGGGACTAGCGGGAGATTTGTGTTCTTC	TRBJ2-1	TRBV5-1	TRBD2	.
CASSSPDRGFYGYTF	TGTGCCAGCAGTTCTCCGGACAGGGGGTTCTATGGCTACACCTTC	TRBJ1-2	TRBV6-2/TRBV6-3	TRBD1	.
CASSQSGRTVTNEKLFF	TGCGCCAGCAGCCAATCTGGACGGACAGTCACTAATGAAAAACTGTTTTTT	TRBJ1-4	TRBV4-1	.	.
CASSGATGGFYEQYF	TGTGCCAGCAGCGGGGCGACAGGGGGCTTCTACGAGCAGTACTTC	TRBJ2-7	TRBV5-8	TRBD1	.
CASSSATLGLSDEQFF	TGTGCCAGCAGTTCCGCAACCCTGGGACTATCGGATGAGCAGTTCTTC	TRBJ2-1	TRBV28	TRBD2	.
CASSQDGQGSSPQHF	TGCGCCAGCAGCCAAGACGGACAGGGGTCGTCGCCCCAGCATTTT	TRBJ1-5	TRBV4-1	TRBD1	.
CASSLDGTGLSEAFF	TGTGCCAGCAGCTTAGATGGGACCGGACTATCTGAAGCTTTCTTT	TRBJ1-1	TRBV11-3	.	.
CASSFYSRDRGTEAFF	TGTGCCAGCAGCTTCTATTCCCGGGACAGGGGTACTGAAGCTTTCTTT	TRBJ1-1	TRBV21-1	.	.
CASGRDRPKNTEAFF	TGTGCCAGCGGTAGGGACAGGCCGAAGAACACTGAAGCTTTCTTT	TRBJ1-1	TRBV28	TRBD1	once
CASRKDRANTEAFF	TGTGCCAGCAGGAAGGACAGGGCGAACACTGAAGCTTTCTTT	TRBJ1-1	TRBV7-9	TRBD1	.
CASGGGGNNEQFF	TGTGCCAGCGGGGGGGGAGGGAACAATGAGCAGTTCTTC	TRBJ2-1	TRBV6-5	TRBD2	.
CASSFDRSTGELFF	TGCGCCAGCAGCTTCGACAGATCCACCGGGGAGCTGTTTTTT	TRBJ2-2	TRBV5-1	.	once
CASTRGTLSSYEQYF	TGTGCCAGCACCCGCGGGACTCTGAGCTCCTACGAGCAGTACTTC	TRBJ2-7	TRBV28	.	once
CASQRDPLGLASTDTQYF	TGTGCCAGCCAAAGAGATCCATTAGGACTAGCGAGCACAGATACGCAGTATTTT	TRBJ2-3	TRBV19	TRBD2	.
CASSGQGNEQFF	TGTGCCAGCAGCGGACAGGGCAATGAGCAGTTCTTC	TRBJ2-1	TRBV27	TRBD1	.
CAISGGVGGEKLFF	TGTGCCATCAGTGGCGGGGTAGGTGGTGAAAAACTGTTTTTT	TRBJ1-4	TRBV10-3	.	once
CASSELGRGEKLFF	TGTGCCAGCAGTGAACTGGGGCGGGGTGAAAAACTGTTTTTT	TRBJ1-4	TRBV6-1	.	.
CASSPLGRTSNSPLHF	TGTGCCAGCTCACCTTTAGGCAGGACAAGTAATTCACCCCTCCACTTT	TRBJ1-6	TRBV18	.	.
CASSQVGRERCTDTQYF	TGTGCCAGCAGCCAAGTAGGACGGGAGCGTTGCACAGATACGCAGTATTTT	TRBJ2-3	TRBV3-1/TRBV3-2	.	once
CASSLPGTNAGELFF	TGCGCCAGCAGCTTGCCCGGGACAAATGCAGGGGAGCTGTTTTTT	TRBJ2-2	TRBV5-1	.	.
CASSLNRFTEAFF	TGTGCCAGCAGCTTGAATAGATTCACTGAAGCTTTCTTT	TRBJ1-1	TRBV5-5	.	few
CASNTGESEKLFF	TGTGCCAGCAATACAGGGGAAAGTGAAAAACTGTTTTTT	TRBJ1-4	TRBV2	TRBD1	.
CASTNEGAGYTF	TGTGCCAGCACCAACGAGGGGGCTGGCTACACCTTC	TRBJ1-2	TRBV28	TRBD1	.
CASSLGQVGTQYF	TGTGCCAGCAGCTTGGGTCAGGTCGGGACCCAGTACTTC	TRBJ2-5	TRBV7-3	.	once
CASSLSREGYGYTF	TGTGCCAGCAGCTTGAGCAGGGAGGGCTATGGCTACACCTTC	TRBJ1-2	TRBV5-6	.	.
CASNTADSGNNYNEQFF	TGTGCCAGCAACACCGCCGATAGCGGGAACAACTACAATGAGCAGTTCTTC	TRBJ2-1	TRBV7-2	TRBD2	.
CASSYPDGGELFF	TGTGCCAGCAGTTACCCCGACGGCGGGGAGCTGTTTTTT	TRBJ2-2	TRBV6-6	.	.
CASSSYDSDRYNSPLHF	TGTGCCAGCAGTTCCTATGACTCGGACAGATATAATTCACCCCTCCACTTT	TRBJ1-6	TRBV28	.	.
CASSHKQEMNTGELFF	TGTGCCAGCAGCCACAAACAGGAGATGAACACCGGGGAGCTGTTTTTT	TRBJ2-2	TRBV28	.	.